The next 26 T cell receptor beta chains were all read from a single sample in a study of OX40 agonist ivuxolimab in advanced cancers. Receptor libraries were prepared by the immunoSEQ multiplex PCR assay. TCRdb's version of the immuneACCESS table is confined to in-frame rearrangements and falls short of the full clone set. An unresolved V gene accounts for under half of the shortfall where checked; the remainder is of unknown origin. The sample table records about 86,000 clones; roughly nine tenths of these occur just once. Approximately 8.4% of the sample rests with the top ten. Specimen: CD4+ or CD8+ T cells sorted from blood, collected in a trial of the OX40 agonist ivuxolimab. All receptors come from an adult with an advanced solid tumor such as melanoma, head and neck, liver or kidney cancer.

The chain is built from TRBV4-1 and TRBJ1-5, with a tentative D call TRBD1 (5 bases). The CDR3 loop spans 14 amino acids. Germline CDR1 reads MGHRA; CDR2 reads YSYEKL. V dropped 0 bases and J dropped 5 bases, with 8 bases sitting between them. The CDR3 DNA reads as TGCGCCAGCAGCCAAGATCTAGGGGATCAGCCCCAGCATTTT. This encodes CASSQDLGDQPQHF.

The J gene is TRBJ2-7, the V gene TRBV28, with a possible D match to TRBD1 (5 bases). Between the trimmed V and J ends, which lost 3 bases and 3 bases, there was a span of 12 bases. From germline, CDR1 is MDHEN and CDR2 SYDVKM. The length of the CDR3 is 14 residues. The CDR3 nucleotides read TGTGCCAGCAGTTTCCCGGACATCCGCTACGAGCAGTACTTC. It is translated as CASSFPDIRYEQYF.

The chain carries TRBV13 and TRBJ2-5, with 9 bases fitting TRBD1. Judging by the DNA end, TRBJ2-7 fits better; the J call may be wrong. The V gene's germline CDR1 is PRHDT and CDR2 FYEKMQ (reference sequence). The CDR3 contains 12 residues. CDR3 DNA sequence: TGTGCCAGTGGGGACAGGGCTTACGAGCAGTACTTC. It specifies CASGDRAYEQYF.

This chain links TRBV7-2 with TRBJ1-6, with 7 bases lining up with TRBD1. V lost 5 bases to trimming and J lost 7 bases; unmatched junction nucleotides: 14. This CDR3 has 17 residues. The germline gives CDR1 SGHTA, CDR2 FQGNSA. The CDR3 here is CASSHRFSGTENSPLHF. The DNA of the CDR3 is TGTGCCAGCAGCCACCGATTCTCCGGGACAGAAAATTCACCCCTCCACTTT.

As to this clone: Germline and junction disagree at one end, which may indicate a read error. This chain connects TRBV10-1 to TRBJ2-7; D unclear. The CDR3 is 14 residues long. The germline gives CDR1 WNHNN, CDR2 SYGVQD (reference sequence). As DNA, the CDR3 is TGCGCCAGCAGTAAGTCGACGGCATTCTACGAGCAGTACTTC. Protein sequence: CASSKSTAFYEQYF.

This clone was seen more than once but under ten times. The rearrangement links TRBV6-5 to TRBJ1-2; D is ambiguous. The CDR3 is 12 amino acids. Looked up from germline, CDR1 is MNHEY and CDR2 is SVGAGI. Trimming pared 6 bases from V and 4 bases from J, leaving 9 bases between. The CDR3 DNA sequence: TGTGCCAGCAGCCCCTGGGGCTATGGCTACACCTTC. Protein: CASSPWGYGYTF.

This clone showed up just a few times. The rearrangement links TRBV5-1 to TRBJ2-3; TRBD2 agrees at 8 bases. Trimming at V came to 4 bases and at J to 6 bases, leaving 4 bases not matched to a gene. This CDR3 spans 13 amino acids. Looked up from germline, CDR1 is SGHRS and CDR2 is YFSETQ. CDR3 nucleotide sequence: TGCGCCAGCAGCCGGGAGGGCCGGGATACGCAGTATTTT. This translates into CASSREGRDTQYF.

This chain links TRBV4-1 with TRBJ1-4; possibly TRBD1 for D (6 bases). The CDR3 covers 15 residues. V was cut by 4 bases and J by 1 base, with 10 bases left in between. CDR1 and CDR2 from the germline V gene are MGHRA and YSYEKL. Written as DNA, the CDR3 is TGCGCCAGCAGCCTCTACAGGGAAACTAATGAAAAACTGTTTTTT. Its protein is CASSLYRETNEKLFF.

This clone was counted a few times. The chain links TRBV25-1 to TRBJ2-7, with a tentative D call TRBD1 (6 bases). CDR1 is MGHDK, CDR2 SYGVNS, per germline. CDR3 size: 13 residues. Trimming pared 6 bases from V and 6 bases from J, leaving 15 bases between. CDR3 region: CASSAGTFGEQYF. The CDR3 nucleotides are TGTGCCAGCAGCGCTGGGACATTTGGCGAGCAGTACTTC.

The CDR3 DNA reads as TGTGCCAGCAGCATCGGTTCGGGTGACCCCTACGAGCAGTACTTC. Its translation: CASSIGSGDPYEQYF. The rearrangement links TRBV11-2 to TRBJ2-7; D is uncertain. Germline V gene lookup returns CDR1 SGHAT and CDR2 FQNNGV. With 5 bases removed from V and 2 bases from J, the gap between germline ends came to 16 bases. CDR3 length: 15 residues.

On this clone: At one end, the junction sequence differs from germline, possibly due to a read error. The chain couples TRBV9 to TRBJ2-7, with no clear D. The CDR3 is made up of 11 amino acids. Germline CDR1 and CDR2: SGDLS and YYNGEE. This CDR3 reads CASGVGSEQYF. The CDR3 nucleotides read TGTGCCAGCGGCGTAGGTTCCGAGCAGTACTTC. The full variable domain, rest sourced from reference TRBV9 and TRBJ2-7, is DSGVTQTPKHLITATGQRVTLRCSPRSGDLSVYWYQQSLDQGLQFLIQYYNGEERAKGNILERFSAQQFPDLHSELNLSSLELGDSALYFCASGVGSEQYFGPGTRLTVT.

CDR3 residues: CASSYRRQSSYEQYF. CDR3 in DNA: TGTGCCAGCAGCTATAGGCGACAGAGCTCCTACGAGCAGTACTTC. This chain joins TRBV7-2 and TRBJ2-7; a weak D match, TRBD1 (5 bases). V lost 4 bases and J 0 bases, leaving 13 bases between the germline ends. Germline V gives CDR1 SGHTA, CDR2 FQGNSA. This CDR3 is built from 15 residues.

V usage is TRBV29-1 and J usage is TRBJ2-3; 7 bases fit TRBD1. Unmatched junction bases numbered 9, after V lost 4 bases and J lost 5 bases. Germline assignment: CDR1 SQVTM and CDR2 ANQGSEA. The CDR3 runs 14 residues. As DNA, the CDR3 is TGCAGCGTTGGGACAGGTACAGTGGGAGATACGCAGTATTTT. It specifies CSVGTGTVGDTQYF.

The J gene is TRBJ2-7, the V gene TRBV9, with 8 bases matching TRBD2. The length of the CDR3 is 15 residues. The J segment lost 2 bases and the V segment lost 0 bases, leaving 4 bases of the junction unmatched. Germline CDR1 and CDR2: SGDLS and YYNGEE. The CDR3 here is CASSVGSGTAYEQYF. CDR3 bases: TGTGCCAGCAGCGTAGGTAGCGGGACCGCCTACGAGCAGTACTTC.

The CDR3, as DNA: TGTGCCAGCAGCTTAGCCAGGGACACCGGGGAGCTGTTTTTT. Translating gives CASSLARDTGELFF. The chain employs TRBV7-9 and TRBJ2-2, with a weak D call TRBD1 (5 bases). Trimming took 0 bases from V and 3 from J, leaving 5 bases between them. The CDR3 has 14 amino acids. Germline V gene data show CDR1 as SEHNR and CDR2 as FQNEAQ (reference sequence).

This rearrangement joins TRBV27 to TRBJ2-1, with 7 bases fitting TRBD2. Germline CDR1 and CDR2: MNHEY and SMNVEV (reference sequence). The CDR3 consists of 14 residues. V was clipped by 4 bases and J by 4 bases; unmatched bases: 4. CDR3 DNA sequence: TGTGCCAGCAGTTGGCGCGGGAGTTACAATGAGCAGTTCTTC. Translation gives CASSWRGSYNEQFF.

This clone was counted only a few times. The chain's CDR3 is CAWKFGNTEAFF. The CDR3 DNA reads as TGTGCCTGGAAGTTTGGGAACACTGAAGCTTTCTTT. The rearrangement joins TRBV30 to TRBJ1-1, with D unclear. CDR1 is GTSNPN and CDR2 is SVGIG in the germline V gene (reference sequence). The V gene lost 4 bases and the J gene lost 1 base, with 7 bases spanning the gap. The CDR3 length is 12 residues.

This chain uses TRBV5-1 with TRBJ2-7, with TRBD1 matching over 11 bases. The CDR3 is 13 residues long. Germline CDR1 reads SGHRS; CDR2 reads YFSETQ. Losses at the gene ends were 3 bases for V and 5 bases for J; bases not matched to a gene: 1. In DNA, the CDR3 is TGCGCCAGCAGCTGGACAGGGGGCGACGAGCAGTACTTC. Its protein is CASSWTGGDEQYF.

This chain uses TRBV30 with TRBJ2-2; TRBD1 matches 8 bases. Germline CDR1 is GTSNPN and CDR2 is SVGIG (reference sequence). The V and J ends lost 3 bases and 5 bases, in that order; junction bases with no gene match: 2. The CDR3 sequence is 13 residues long. The CDR3 loop reads CAWRTGGTGELFF. In DNA form, the CDR3 reads TGTGCCTGGAGAACAGGGGGAACCGGGGAGCTGTTTTTT. Based on the CDR3 plus reference TRBV30 and TRBJ2-2, the full variable domain is SQTIHQWPATLVQPVGSPLSLECTVEGTSNPNLYWYRQAAGRGLQLLFYSVGIGQISSEVPQNLSASRPQDRQFILSSKKLLLSDSGFYLCAWRTGGTGELFFGEGSRLTVL.

V gene TRBV6-1 combines with J gene TRBJ1-4, with TRBD1 matching over 7 bases. The CDR3 spans 15 residues. The ends lost 3 bases at V and 8 bases at J; junction bases unmatched: 9. CDR1 and CDR2 (germline): MNHNS, SASEGT. The CDR3 is CASSETRGVEEKLFF. CDR3 DNA sequence: TGTGCCAGCAGTGAGACCAGGGGGGTAGAGGAAAAACTGTTTTTT.

This chain joins TRBV7-3 and TRBJ2-1; the match to TRBD2 covers 9 bases. CDR1 and CDR2 (germline): SGHTA, FQGTGA. This CDR3 comprises 16 residues. J lost 6 bases, V lost 5 bases, and 11 bases had no gene match. This CDR3 reads CASSPPAREGPNEQFF. The CDR3 nucleotides are TGTGCCAGCAGCCCCCCGGCGCGGGAGGGCCCCAATGAGCAGTTCTTC.

Comment on this clone: At one end the junction does not follow the germline gene, possibly because of a read error. This chain connects TRBV7-7 to TRBJ2-5; 7 bases align to TRBD1. Germline values: CDR1 SSHAT, CDR2 FNYEAQ (reference sequence). The CDR3 totals 13 residues. The CDR3 loop reads CASSKGTDQTQYF. The CDR3 coding sequence is TGTGCTAGCAGCAAGGGGACAGATCAGACCCAGTACTTC.

The V call is TRBV2, the J call TRBJ2-1, with D perhaps TRBD2 (6 bases). Trimming removed 6 bases at V and 5 bases at J, with 11 bases between. This CDR3 region has 13 residues. CDR1 SNHLY and CDR2 FYNNEI come from the germline V gene. CDR3 nucleotide sequence: TGTGCCAGCAGCTTTGGGACTGACAATGAGCAGTTCTTC. It yields the protein CASSFGTDNEQFF.

This clone appeared a few times. The chain employs TRBV5-5 and TRBJ2-7; TRBD2 matches 10 bases. The length of the CDR3 is 17 residues. The V gene's germline CDR1 is SGHKS and CDR2 YYEKEE (reference sequence). Germline trimming cut 0 bases from V and 3 bases from J; bases unmatched to any gene: 9. CDR3 in DNA: TGTGCCAGCAGCTTGGCAGGGTTACTAGCGGGGTACTACGAGCAGTACTTC. Translation: CASSLAGLLAGYYEQYF. The complete variable domain, with remaining parts taken from reference TRBV5-5 and TRBJ2-7, reads DAGVTQSPTHLIKTRGQQVTLRCSPISGHKSVSWYQQVLGQGPQFIFQYYEKEERGRGNFPDRFSARQFPNYSSELNVNALLLGDSALYLCASSLAGLLAGYYEQYFGPGTRLTVT.

This clone was counted only a few times. V is TRBV6-5 and J is TRBJ1-5; D is undetermined. The V gene's germline CDR1 is MNHEY and CDR2 SVGAGI. Between the trimmed V and J ends, which lost 0 bases and 6 bases, there was a span of 6 bases. The CDR3 runs 13 residues. CDR3 sequence reads: CASSYSGSQPQHF. CDR3 DNA: TGTGCCAGCAGTTACTCCGGATCTCAGCCCCAGCATTTT.

This chain joins TRBV27 and TRBJ2-5; 8 nucleotides line up with TRBD1. Trimming cost V 4 bases and J 4 bases; bases outside gene matches: 2. The germline gives CDR1 MNHEY, CDR2 SMNVEV (reference sequence). This CDR3 has 13 amino acids. DNA for the CDR3: TGTGCCAGCAGTTCGACAGGGGTAGAGACCCAGTACTTC. Translated, it gives CASSSTGVETQYF.